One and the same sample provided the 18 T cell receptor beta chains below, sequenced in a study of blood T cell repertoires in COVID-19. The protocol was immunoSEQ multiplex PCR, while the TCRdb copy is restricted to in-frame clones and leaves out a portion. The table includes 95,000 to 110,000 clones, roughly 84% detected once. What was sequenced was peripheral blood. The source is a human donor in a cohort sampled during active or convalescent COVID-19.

The CDR3 region has the DNA TGTGCCAGCTCACCACAGACGGGACAGGGGGCGCGTGGCTACACCTTC. Translated, it gives CASSPQTGQGARGYTF. The chain has TRBV18 and TRBJ1-2, with TRBD1 matching 12 bases. Germline V gives CDR1 KGHSH, CDR2 LQKENI. The J segment lost 7 bases and the V segment lost 1 base, leaving 7 bases of the junction unmatched. There are 16 residues in the CDR3.

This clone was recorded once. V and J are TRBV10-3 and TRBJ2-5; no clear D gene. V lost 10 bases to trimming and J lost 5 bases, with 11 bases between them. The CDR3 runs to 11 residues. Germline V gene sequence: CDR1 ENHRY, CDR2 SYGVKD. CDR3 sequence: CATQALETQYF. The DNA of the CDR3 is TGTGCCACCCAGGCTTTGGAGACCCAGTACTTC.

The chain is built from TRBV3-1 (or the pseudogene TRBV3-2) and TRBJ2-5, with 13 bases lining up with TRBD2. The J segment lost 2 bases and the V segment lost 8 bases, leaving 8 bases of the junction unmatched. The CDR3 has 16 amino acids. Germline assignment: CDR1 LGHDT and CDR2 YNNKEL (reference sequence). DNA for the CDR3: TGTGCCAGCGGGACTAGCGGGGCGGCGGGGCAAGAGACCCAGTACTTC. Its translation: CASGTSGAAGQETQYF.

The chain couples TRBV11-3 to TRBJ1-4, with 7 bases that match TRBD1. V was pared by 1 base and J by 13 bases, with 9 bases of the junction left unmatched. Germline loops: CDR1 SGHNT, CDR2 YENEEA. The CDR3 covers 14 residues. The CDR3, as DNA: TGTGCCAGCAGCTTAGGAGACAGGGACCAGGCACTGTTTTTT. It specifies CASSLGDRDQALFF.

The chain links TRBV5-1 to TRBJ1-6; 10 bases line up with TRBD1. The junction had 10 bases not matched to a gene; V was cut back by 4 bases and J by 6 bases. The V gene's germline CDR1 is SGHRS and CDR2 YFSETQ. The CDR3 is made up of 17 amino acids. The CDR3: CASSVGRGQGSNSPLHF. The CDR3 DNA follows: TGCGCCAGCAGCGTGGGCCGGGGACAGGGGTCTAATTCACCCCTCCACTTT.

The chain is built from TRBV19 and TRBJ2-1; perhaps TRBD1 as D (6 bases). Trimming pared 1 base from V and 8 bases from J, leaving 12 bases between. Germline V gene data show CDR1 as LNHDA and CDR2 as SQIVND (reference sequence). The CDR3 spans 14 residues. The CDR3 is CASSIGRGKHEQFF. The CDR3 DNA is TGTGCCAGTAGTATAGGCAGGGGTAAGCATGAGCAGTTCTTC. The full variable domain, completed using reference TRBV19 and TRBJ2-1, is DGGITQSPKYLFRKEGQNVTLSCEQNLNHDAMYWYRQDPGQGLRLIYYSQIVNDFQKGDIAEGYSVSREKKESFPLTVTSAQKNPTAFYLCASSIGRGKHEQFFGPGTRLTVL.

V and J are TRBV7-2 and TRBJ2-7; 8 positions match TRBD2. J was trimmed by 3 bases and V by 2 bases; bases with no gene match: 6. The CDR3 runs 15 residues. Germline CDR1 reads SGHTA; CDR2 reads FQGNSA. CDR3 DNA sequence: TGTGCCAGCAGCTTAACCCAGCGGGGGATCTACGAGCAGTACTTC. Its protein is CASSLTQRGIYEQYF.

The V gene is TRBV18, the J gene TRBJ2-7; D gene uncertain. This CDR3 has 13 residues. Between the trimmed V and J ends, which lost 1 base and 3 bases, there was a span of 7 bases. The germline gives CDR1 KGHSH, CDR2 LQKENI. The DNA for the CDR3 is TGTGCCAGCTCACCACAGTCAGACTACGAGCAGTACTTC. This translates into CASSPQSDYEQYF.

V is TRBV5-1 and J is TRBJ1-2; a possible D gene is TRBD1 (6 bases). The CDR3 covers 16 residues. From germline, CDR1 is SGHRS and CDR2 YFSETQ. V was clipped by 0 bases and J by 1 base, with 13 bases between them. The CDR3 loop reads CASSLEAGARNYGYTF. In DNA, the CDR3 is TGCGCCAGCAGCTTGGAGGCAGGGGCCCGTAACTATGGCTACACCTTC.

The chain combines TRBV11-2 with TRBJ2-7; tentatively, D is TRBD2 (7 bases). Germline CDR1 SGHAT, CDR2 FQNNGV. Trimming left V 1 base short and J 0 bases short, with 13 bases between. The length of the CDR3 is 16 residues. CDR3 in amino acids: CASSLVEGGSSYEQYF. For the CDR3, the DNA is TGTGCCAGCAGCTTAGTGGAGGGGGGGAGCTCCTACGAGCAGTACTTC.

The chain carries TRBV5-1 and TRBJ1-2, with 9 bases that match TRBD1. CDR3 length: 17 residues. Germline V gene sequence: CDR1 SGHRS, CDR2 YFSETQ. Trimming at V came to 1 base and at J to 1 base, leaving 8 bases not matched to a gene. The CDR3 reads CASSLTGGRMDNYGYTF. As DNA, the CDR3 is TGCGCCAGCAGCTTGACAGGGGGCCGGATGGATAACTATGGCTACACCTTC.

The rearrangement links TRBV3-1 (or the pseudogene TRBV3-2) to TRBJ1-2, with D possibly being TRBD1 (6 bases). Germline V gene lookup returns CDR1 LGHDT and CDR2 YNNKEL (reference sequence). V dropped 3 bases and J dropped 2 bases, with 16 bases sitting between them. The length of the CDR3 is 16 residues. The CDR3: CASSQGAGDPNYGYTF. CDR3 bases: TGTGCCAGCAGCCAGGGGGCAGGGGACCCGAACTATGGCTACACCTTC.

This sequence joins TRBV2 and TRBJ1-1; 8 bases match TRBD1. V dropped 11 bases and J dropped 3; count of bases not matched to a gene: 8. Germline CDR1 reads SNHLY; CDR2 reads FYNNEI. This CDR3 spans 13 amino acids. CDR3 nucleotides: TGTGCCGGCCACCTCAGGGGGCACACTGAAGCTTTCTTT. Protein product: CAGHLRGHTEAFF.

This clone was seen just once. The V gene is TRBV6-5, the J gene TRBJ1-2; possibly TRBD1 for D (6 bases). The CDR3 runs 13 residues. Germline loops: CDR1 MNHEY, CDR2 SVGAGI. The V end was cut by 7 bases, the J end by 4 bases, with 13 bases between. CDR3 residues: CASKQGFSYGYTF. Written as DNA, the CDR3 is TGTGCCAGCAAGCAGGGGTTTTCCTATGGCTACACCTTC.

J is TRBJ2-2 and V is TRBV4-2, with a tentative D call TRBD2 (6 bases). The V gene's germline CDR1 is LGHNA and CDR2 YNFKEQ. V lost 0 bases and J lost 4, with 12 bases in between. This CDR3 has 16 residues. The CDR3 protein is CASSQERGISTGELFF. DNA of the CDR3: TGTGCCAGCAGCCAAGAACGGGGGATCTCCACCGGGGAGCTGTTTTTT.

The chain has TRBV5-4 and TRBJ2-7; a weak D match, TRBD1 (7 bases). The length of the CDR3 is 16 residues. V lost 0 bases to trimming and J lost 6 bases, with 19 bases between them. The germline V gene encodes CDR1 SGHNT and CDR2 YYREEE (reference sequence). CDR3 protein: CASSLAGGQLLGEQYF. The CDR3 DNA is TGTGCCAGCAGCTTGGCCGGGGGACAGCTCCTGGGCGAGCAGTACTTC.

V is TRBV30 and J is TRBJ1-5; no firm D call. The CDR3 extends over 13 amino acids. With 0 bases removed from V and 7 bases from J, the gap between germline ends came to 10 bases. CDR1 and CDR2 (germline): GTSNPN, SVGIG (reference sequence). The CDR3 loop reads CAWSVVRWQPQHF. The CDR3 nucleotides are TGTGCCTGGAGTGTGGTACGGTGGCAGCCCCAGCATTTT.

In DNA, the CDR3 is TGTGCCAGCTCCCCGGGACTAGGCGAAGGGCAAGAGACCCAGTACTTC. This translates into CASSPGLGEGQETQYF. J is TRBJ2-5 and V is TRBV18; 8 bases map to TRBD2. The CDR3 runs to 16 residues. After removal of 6 bases from V and 2 bases from J, the junction contained 11 bases not matched to a gene. Germline CDR1 is KGHSH and CDR2 is LQKENI.